This T cell receptor beta chain appears in the sequencing data of a study of shared T cell receptors in the human thymus. The protocol was immunoSEQ multiplex PCR, while the TCRdb copy is restricted to in-frame clones and leaves out a portion. The sample comprises about 660,000 clones, around 87% of which are singletons, and around 0.0099% rests with the top ten. This CDR3 has 17 residues. CDR1 SGHTA and CDR2 FQGNSA come from the germline V gene. The V gene end was trimmed by 1 base and the J gene end by 7 bases; junction bases not matched to a gene: 5. The same sample was also studied in work on human thymus T cells. From that study: Corrective cardiac surgery supplied the resected thymus tissue. Across thymic and blood repertoires, the usage of V and J genes appeared to be biased. Overlap was high between thymic repertoires from unrelated individuals, as reported in related research.

The chain recombines TRBV7-2 with TRBJ2-1, with 15 bases aligning to TRBD2. The sample was thymocytes. The clonotype originates from a boy under three years old with a congenital heart defect. CDR3 nucleotides: TGTGCCAGCAGCTTAGTCTGGGGACTAGCGGGAGGTAATGAGCAGTTCTTC. Protein: CASSLVWGLAGGNEQFF.